These 4 T cell receptor beta chains were all obtained from the same sample, sequenced in a study of T cells in localized non-small cell lung cancer. Clones were sequenced by immunoSEQ multiplex PCR, and TCRdb holds only the in-frame ones, with some missing. Here the sample spans 20,000 to 30,000 clones, roughly 90% being singletons. Here the sequenced sample was peripheral blood, taken before any cancer treatment. The source is a woman aged 35 to 69 with stage I lung adenocarcinoma.

V and J are TRBV7-2 and TRBJ2-1; either TRBD1 or TRBD2 may fit D (6 bases each). Looked up from germline, CDR1 is SGHTA and CDR2 is FQGNSA. The length of the CDR3 is 13 residues. The ends were cut back, 5 bases at V and 12 bases at J, with 17 bases in the middle. The CDR3 loop is CASSPGGGPSQFF. The CDR3, as DNA: TGTGCCAGCAGCCCCGGAGGGGGGCCATCGCAGTTCTTC.

The gene calls are TRBV7-9 and TRBJ1-5; no firm D call. CDR1 is SEHNR and CDR2 is FQNEAQ in the germline V gene (reference sequence). The CDR3 loop spans 14 amino acids. Trimming stripped 1 base from V and 3 bases from J, with 7 bases between. CDR3 loop: CASSLGSVNQPQHF. CDR3 DNA: TGTGCCAGCAGCTTAGGTTCTGTCAATCAGCCCCAGCATTTT.

The rearrangement joins TRBV4-3 to TRBJ1-1, with D unclear. V gave up 0 bases and J gave up 1 base, with 9 bases separating them. The V gene's germline CDR1 is LGHNA and CDR2 YSLEER. This CDR3 spans 15 amino acids. This CDR3 reads CASSQDQAGNTEAFF. DNA of the CDR3: TGCGCCAGCAGCCAAGATCAGGCGGGGAACACTGAAGCTTTCTTT.

The V call is TRBV5-1, the J call TRBJ1-1; the D gene is possibly TRBD1 (6 bases). The ends were cut back, 5 bases at V and 5 bases at J, with 16 bases in the middle. Germline V lookup: CDR1 SGHRS, CDR2 YFSETQ. CDR3 length: 14 residues. Here the CDR3 reads CASRLRGGGTEAFF. As DNA, the CDR3 is TGCGCCAGCAGGCTCAGGGGTGGAGGGACTGAAGCTTTCTTT.